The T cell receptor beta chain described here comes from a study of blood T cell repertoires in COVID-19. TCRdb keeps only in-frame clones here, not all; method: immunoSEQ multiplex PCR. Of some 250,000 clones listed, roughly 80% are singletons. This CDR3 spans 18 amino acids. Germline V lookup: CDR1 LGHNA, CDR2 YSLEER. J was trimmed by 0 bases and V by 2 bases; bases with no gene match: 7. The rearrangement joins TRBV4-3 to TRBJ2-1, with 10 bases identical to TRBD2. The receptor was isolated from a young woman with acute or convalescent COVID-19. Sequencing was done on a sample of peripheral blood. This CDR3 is CASSQLASGRSSYNEQFF. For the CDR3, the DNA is TGCGCCAGCAGCCAACTGGCTAGCGGGAGATCCTCCTACAATGAGCAGTTCTTC.